This record covers a single TCR beta chain. Its matching antigen is unknown. Assay: immunoSEQ multiplex PCR; the TCRdb copy retains only in-frame clones and omits some. The profile covers 110,000 to 150,000 clones, with 92% appearing a single time and around 3.2% taken by the ten largest. Trimming pared 4 bases from V and 2 bases from J, leaving 15 bases between. Germline assignment: CDR1 MDHEN and CDR2 SYDVKM. The CDR3 is made up of 15 amino acids. The sample is drawn from a study of T cell responses to AZD1222 COVID-19 vaccine. About the research overall: Some second doses came at about 4 weeks and others at about 12 weeks; these were pooled. Study-wide results and limits: The reported proportion of spike-specific TCRs targeting unmutated variant regions was nearly half. There were mostly white British donors and more females than males, and clonal diversity was possibly underestimated.

This clonotype originated in an adult in good health. V gene TRBV28 combines with J gene TRBJ2-7; the D gene could be TRBD1 or TRBD2 (5 bases each). Specimen: peripheral blood, collected on day 0 of AZD1222 vaccination. The CDR3 nucleotides are TGTGCCAGCAGTTCCCTCTCCGGGACGGCCTACGAGCAGTACTTC. Translation gives CASSSLSGTAYEQYF.